This TCR beta chain was retrieved from a study of OX40 agonist ivuxolimab in advanced cancers. Data came from immunoSEQ multiplex PCR; TCRdb stores just in-frame clones and leaves some out. The data hold tens of thousands of clones, with more than 80% observed a single time. This CDR3 spans 15 amino acids. V shed 0 bases and J shed 5 bases, with 14 bases lying between them. Germline CDR1 is SGDLS and CDR2 is YYNGEE. The starting material was CD4+ or CD8+ T cells sorted from blood, obtained in a trial of the OX40 agonist ivuxolimab. This sequence was found in an adult with an advanced solid tumor such as melanoma, head and neck, liver or kidney cancer. The rearrangement uses TRBV9 and TRBJ1-1, with D possibly matching TRBD1 (6 bases). The CDR3 region is CASSVEGGIMTEAFF. In nucleotides, the CDR3 is TGTGCCAGCAGCGTAGAGGGGGGAATAATGACTGAAGCTTTCTTT.